Each of the 29 T cell receptor beta chains below was sequenced from the same sample in a study of blood T cell repertoires in COVID-19. Measured with immunoSEQ multiplex PCR; TCRdb has only the in-frame clones, and not every one. The table records fewer than 350,000 clones, less than 90% of them present only once. The sequencing input was peripheral blood. These receptors originate from a woman aged 25-40 years with COVID-19, enrolled during active disease.

The V gene is TRBV5-5, the J gene TRBJ2-7, with D perhaps matching TRBD2 (6 bases). CDR1 SGHKS and CDR2 YYEKEE come from the germline V gene (reference sequence). The CDR3 spans 14 residues. The ends were cut back, 0 bases at V and 3 bases at J, with 10 bases in the middle. CDR3 nucleotide sequence: TGTGCCAGCAGCTTGGCCGGGAGCATCTACGAGCAGTACTTC. As protein: CASSLAGSIYEQYF. The whole variable domain, filled in from reference TRBV5-5 and TRBJ2-7, reads DAGVTQSPTHLIKTRGQQVTLRCSPISGHKSVSWYQQVLGQGPQFIFQYYEKEERGRGNFPDRFSARQFPNYSSELNVNALLLGDSALYLCASSLAGSIYEQYFGPGTRLTVT.

The rearrangement uses TRBV11-2 and TRBJ2-5, with 14 nucleotides matching TRBD2. The germline gives CDR1 SGHAT, CDR2 FQNNGV. The length of the CDR3 is 15 residues. Trimming took 5 bases from V and 5 from J; bases not matched to a gene: 4. In nucleotides, the CDR3 is TGTGCCAGCAGCCAACGGACTAGCGGGGGGGAGACCCAGTACTTC. Translated: CASSQRTSGGETQYF.

This chain uses TRBV5-1 with TRBJ1-2; tentative D call: TRBD1 (5 bases). The V end lost 0 bases, the J end lost 6 bases, and 15 bases lay between the germline ends. The CDR3 has 15 residues. From germline, CDR1 is SGHRS and CDR2 YFSETQ. The CDR3 region is CASSLGAGTSDGYTF. The CDR3 DNA reads as TGCGCCAGCAGCTTGGGTGCCGGGACTAGTGATGGCTACACCTTC.

The chain combines TRBV6-1 with TRBJ2-7; perhaps TRBD1 as D (5 bases). Germline CDR1 and CDR2: MNHNS and SASEGT. The CDR3 loop spans 16 amino acids. The V end was cut by 3 bases, the J end by 4 bases, with 19 bases between. The CDR3 region is CASSDSGAPEGYEQYF. CDR3 coding DNA: TGTGCCAGCAGTGATAGTGGGGCACCCGAAGGATACGAGCAGTACTTC.

J is TRBJ2-2 and V is TRBV19; possibly TRBD2 for D (7 bases). The CDR3 extends over 17 amino acids. V lost 5 bases to trimming and J lost 4 bases, with 20 bases between them. In germline, CDR1 is LNHDA, CDR2 SQIVND (reference sequence). CDR3 loop: CASSARQRGATTGELFF. As DNA, the CDR3 is TGTGCCAGTAGTGCCCGACAACGGGGGGCCACCACCGGGGAGCTGTTTTTT. Complete variable domain (other parts from reference TRBV19 and TRBJ2-2): DGGITQSPKYLFRKEGQNVTLSCEQNLNHDAMYWYRQDPGQGLRLIYYSQIVNDFQKGDIAEGYSVSREKKESFPLTVTSAQKNPTAFYLCASSARQRGATTGELFFGEGSRLTVL.

This sequence joins TRBV7-2 and TRBJ2-1; weak D call: TRBD2 (5 bases). The CDR3 extends over 15 amino acids. The germline V gene has CDR1 SGHTA and CDR2 FQGNSA. V was clipped by 1 base and J by 5 bases, with 12 bases between them. CDR3 loop: CASSLGGKGNNEQFF. CDR3 nucleotide sequence: TGTGCCAGCAGCTTAGGAGGGAAAGGTAACAATGAGCAGTTCTTC.

This chain uses TRBV28 with TRBJ2-1; 12 bases are shared with TRBD1. CDR1 is MDHEN and CDR2 is SYDVKM in the germline V gene. V shed 2 bases, J shed 10 bases, and the junction held 6 bases outside the gene matches. This CDR3 region has 15 residues. In nucleotides, the CDR3 is TGTGCCAGCAGTTTAAGGGACAGGGGGCGTTTCGAGCAGTTCTTC. It specifies CASSLRDRGRFEQFF.

This clone has a handful of counts. This rearrangement joins TRBV27 to TRBJ1-2; no clear D. This CDR3 contains 13 residues. CDR1 and CDR2 from the germline V gene are MNHEY and SMNVEV (reference sequence). Between the trimmed V and J ends, which lost 6 bases and 4 bases, there was a span of 12 bases. CDR3 protein: CASSTRSGYGYTF. The DNA for the CDR3 is TGTGCCAGCAGCACCAGGAGCGGCTATGGCTACACCTTC.

The chain recombines TRBV7-6 with TRBJ1-6; a possible D gene is TRBD1 (6 bases). CDR1 is SGHVS, CDR2 FNYEAQ, per germline. V was shortened by 5 bases and J by 2 bases, with 13 bases between the two germline ends. The CDR3 length is 16 residues. CDR3 amino acids: CASSTAAGAYNSPLHF. Written as DNA, the CDR3 is TGTGCCAGCAGCACCGCCGCAGGGGCCTATAATTCACCCCTCCACTTT.

V and J are TRBV4-1 and TRBJ1-1; TRBD1 might be the D (5 bases). This CDR3 contains 14 residues. The germline V and J ends were trimmed by 6 bases and 0 bases, with 11 bases remaining between them. The germline V gene encodes CDR1 MGHRA and CDR2 YSYEKL. The CDR3 nucleotides read TGCGCCAGCAGGGGGCCCCTAATGAACACTGAAGCTTTCTTT. Protein: CASRGPLMNTEAFF.

This clone was seen only once. V and J are TRBV13 and TRBJ2-1; no firm D call. The germline CDR1 and CDR2 sequences are PRHDT and FYEKMQ (reference sequence). The CDR3 is made up of 18 amino acids. Trimming took 2 bases from V and 6 from J, leaving 23 bases between them. The CDR3 region has the DNA TGTGCCAGCAGCTTATGGCCCCTTTTGGCGGCGGAACGCAATGAGCAGTTCTTC. Its protein is CASSLWPLLAAERNEQFF.

This sequence joins TRBV19 and TRBJ1-1; D ambiguous. This CDR3 is 11 amino acids long. CDR1 LNHDA and CDR2 SQIVND come from the germline V gene (reference sequence). V was shortened by 7 bases and J by 0 bases, with 3 bases between the two germline ends. This CDR3 reads CASTVNTEAFF. The CDR3 bases are TGTGCCAGTACGGTGAACACTGAAGCTTTCTTT.

This chain links TRBV2 with TRBJ2-1, with a tentative D call TRBD2 (6 bases). The CDR3 contains 15 residues. Germline CDR1 is SNHLY and CDR2 is FYNNEI. V was trimmed by 0 bases and J by 3 bases, leaving 9 bases between them. CDR3 region: CASSEAGGYYNEQFF. CDR3 coding DNA: TGTGCCAGCAGTGAAGCGGGGGGATACTACAATGAGCAGTTCTTC.

The chain links TRBV7-9 to TRBJ1-2; a possible D gene is TRBD1 (5 bases). CDR1 SEHNR and CDR2 FQNEAQ come from the germline V gene (reference sequence). Trimming left V 1 base short and J 6 bases short, with 15 bases between. The length of the CDR3 is 15 residues. The CDR3 coding sequence is TGTGCCAGCAGCTTAGGGGGCCTGCAAGGAAATGGCTACACCTTC. Its translation: CASSLGGLQGNGYTF. The complete variable domain, with remaining parts taken from reference TRBV7-9 and TRBJ1-2, reads DTGVSQNPRHKITKRGQNVTFRCDPISEHNRLYWYRQTLGQGPEFLTYFQNEAQLEKSRLLSDRFSAERPKGSFSTLEIQRTEQGDSAMYLCASSLGGLQGNGYTFGSGTRLTVV.

The rearrangement joins TRBV5-6 to TRBJ1-2, with 7 positions matching TRBD1. Germline V gene sequence: CDR1 SGHDT, CDR2 YYEEEE. CDR3 length equals 13 residues. V dropped 4 bases and J dropped 8; count of bases not matched to a gene: 8. The CDR3 sequence is CASSLQTGYGYTF. In DNA form, the CDR3 reads TGTGCCAGCAGCCTACAGACAGGGTACGGCTACACCTTC.

There are a few counts of this clone. The chain combines TRBV3-1 (or the pseudogene TRBV3-2) with TRBJ1-1, with D perhaps matching TRBD1 (5 bases). The CDR3 is 14 amino acids. The germline V gene encodes CDR1 LGHDT and CDR2 YNNKEL (reference sequence). Between the trimmed V and J ends, which lost 0 bases and 7 bases, there was a span of 12 bases. The chain's CDR3 is CASSQEISGLEAFF. The CDR3 DNA sequence: TGTGCCAGCAGCCAAGAGATATCAGGGCTTGAAGCTTTCTTT.

The rearrangement joins TRBV5-4 to TRBJ2-5, with TRBD2 identical over 9 bases. Germline V CDR1 and CDR2: SGHNT, YYREEE (reference sequence). V was clipped by 4 bases and J by 5 bases; unmatched bases: 9. The CDR3 contains 15 residues. The CDR3 here is CASSPPGLAGETQYF. DNA for the CDR3: TGTGCCAGCAGCCCCCCGGGACTAGCTGGGGAGACCCAGTACTTC.

The V gene is TRBV19, the J gene TRBJ2-7, with TRBD2 matching 7 bases. Germline trimming cut 4 bases from V and 4 bases from J; bases unmatched to any gene: 10. Germline CDR1 reads LNHDA; CDR2 reads SQIVND (reference sequence). The length of the CDR3 is 15 residues. The CDR3 here is CASSTGTIPSYEQYF. The DNA for the CDR3 is TGTGCCAGTAGTACCGGGACTATCCCCAGTTACGAGCAGTACTTC.

The chain recombines TRBV29-1 with TRBJ2-3; 7 nucleotides match TRBD1. With V trimmed by 6 bases and J by 1 base, 7 bases remained unmatched. Per germline, CDR1 SQVTM and CDR2 ANQGSEA. CDR3 size: 14 residues. DNA of the CDR3: TGCAGCGTCCCCGAGGGGGCAGGCACAGATACGCAGTATTTT. It encodes CSVPEGAGTDTQYF.

The chain combines TRBV7-2 with TRBJ2-3; 7 bases align to TRBD1. The V gene end was trimmed by 5 bases and the J gene end by 1 base; junction bases not matched to a gene: 3. Germline loops: CDR1 SGHTA, CDR2 FQGNSA. The CDR3 runs 14 residues. CDR3 coding DNA: TGTGCCAGCAGCCCGGGACAGCGCACAGATACGCAGTATTTT. Its translation is CASSPGQRTDTQYF. Full variable domain (remainder filled in from reference TRBV7-2 and TRBJ2-3): GAGVSQSPSNKVTEKGKDVELRCDPISGHTALYWYRQSLGQGLEFLIYFQGNSAPDKSGLPSDRFSAERTGGSVSTLTIQRTQQEDSAVYLCASSPGQRTDTQYFGPGTRLTVL.

With regard to this clone: Other DNA sequences in this specimen translate into the identical CDR3. The chain employs TRBV12-3 or TRBV12-4 and TRBJ2-1; 7 positions agree with TRBD2. J lost 9 bases, V lost 5 bases, and 4 bases had no gene match. This CDR3 region has 12 residues. This chain's CDR3 is CASSPGGGEQFF. The CDR3 coding sequence is TGTGCCAGCAGTCCGGGGGGAGGTGAGCAGTTCTTC.

The chain couples TRBV7-2 to TRBJ2-7; 8 positions match TRBD1. Unmatched junction bases numbered 8, after V lost 7 bases and J lost 3 bases. The CDR3 contains 14 residues. Germline V gene data show CDR1 as SGHTA and CDR2 as FQGNSA. The DNA of the CDR3 is TGTGCCAGCACCTTCACAGGGGGTTTCTACGAGCAGTACTTC. This sequence encodes CASTFTGGFYEQYF.

The V and J genes are TRBV29-1 and TRBJ1-2; TRBD1 is a possible D gene (6 bases). Germline assignment: CDR1 SQVTM and CDR2 ANQGSEA. This CDR3 has 13 residues. Trimming cost V 4 bases and J 4 bases, with 13 bases left between them. In DNA form, the CDR3 reads TGCAGCGTTGCCCCTGACAGGACCTATGGCTACACCTTC. It is translated as CSVAPDRTYGYTF.

The J gene is TRBJ1-2, the V gene TRBV27, with 8 bases fitting TRBD1. Germline V lookup: CDR1 MNHEY, CDR2 SMNVEV (reference sequence). The CDR3 contains 16 residues. Trimming removed 5 bases from V and 8 bases from J; junction bases left unmatched: 16. CDR3 residues: CASSLTETGAIGGYTF. The CDR3 nucleotides are TGTGCCAGCAGTCTTACGGAGACAGGGGCGATCGGGGGCTACACCTTC.

The CDR3: CTSSLPIRTIYF. In nucleotides, the CDR3 is TGCACCAGCAGCCTTCCCATCAGGACCATATATTTT. This chain uses TRBV1 with TRBJ1-3; TRBD1 is taken as the D call from the table, unchecked against the DNA. TRBV1 is termed a pseudogene. This CDR3 contains 12 residues.

This chain uses TRBV6-5 with TRBJ1-2; 8 nucleotides align to TRBD1. CDR3 size: 14 residues. J was trimmed by 4 bases and V by 7 bases; bases with no gene match: 8. Germline V lookup: CDR1 MNHEY, CDR2 SVGAGI. The CDR3 DNA reads TGTGCCAGCACCCCGGACAGGGTGGCCTATGGCTACACCTTC. Protein product: CASTPDRVAYGYTF.

This clone occurred once. The chain is built from TRBV7-2 and TRBJ2-4; D not resolved. The CDR3 runs to 13 residues. Per the germline V gene, CDR1 is SGHTA and CDR2 is FQGNSA. The germline V and J ends were trimmed by 5 bases and 2 bases, with 7 bases remaining between them. The CDR3 sequence is CASSHDTKNIQYF. The CDR3 DNA sequence: TGTGCCAGCAGCCATGACACCAAAAACATTCAGTACTTC.

This rearrangement joins TRBV6-1 to TRBJ2-7, with a tentative D call TRBD1 (6 bases). This CDR3 comprises 16 residues. CDR1 and CDR2 (germline): MNHNS, SASEGT. V was clipped by 2 bases and J by 2 bases, with 16 bases between them. CDR3 amino acids: CASSETEAGATYEQYF. The DNA of the CDR3 is TGTGCCAGCAGTGAAACAGAGGCAGGGGCAACCTACGAGCAGTACTTC.

The rearrangement uses TRBV3-1 (or the pseudogene TRBV3-2) and TRBJ1-5; 10 bases fit TRBD1. Per germline, CDR1 LGHDT and CDR2 YNNKEL (reference sequence). Unmatched junction bases numbered 2, after V lost 1 base and J lost 5 bases. This CDR3 contains 15 residues. CDR3 bases: TGTGCCAGCAGCCAAGGGACAGGGGGACATCAGCCCCAGCATTTT. The encoded protein is CASSQGTGGHQPQHF.